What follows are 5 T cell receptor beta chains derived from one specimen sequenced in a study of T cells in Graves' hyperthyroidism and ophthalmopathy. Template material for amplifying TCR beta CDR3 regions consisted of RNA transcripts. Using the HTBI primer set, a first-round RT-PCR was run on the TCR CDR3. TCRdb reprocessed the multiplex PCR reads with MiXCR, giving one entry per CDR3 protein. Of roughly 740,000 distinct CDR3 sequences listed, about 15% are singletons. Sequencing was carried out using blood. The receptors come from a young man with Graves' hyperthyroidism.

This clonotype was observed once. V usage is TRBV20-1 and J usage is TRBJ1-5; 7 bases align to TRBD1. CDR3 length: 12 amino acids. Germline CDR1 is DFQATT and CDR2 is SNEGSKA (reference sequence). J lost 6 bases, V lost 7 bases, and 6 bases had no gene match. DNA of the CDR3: TGCAGTGGACAGGGCGGGGGTCAGCCCCAGCATTTT. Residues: CSGQGGGQPQHF.

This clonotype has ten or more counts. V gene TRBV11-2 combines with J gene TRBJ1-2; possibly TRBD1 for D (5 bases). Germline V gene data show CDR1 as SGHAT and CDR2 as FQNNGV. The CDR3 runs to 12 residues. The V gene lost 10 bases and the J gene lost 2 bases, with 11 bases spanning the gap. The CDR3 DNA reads TGTGCCACTACGACAGTCAACTATGGCTACACCTTC. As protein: CATTTVNYGYTF.

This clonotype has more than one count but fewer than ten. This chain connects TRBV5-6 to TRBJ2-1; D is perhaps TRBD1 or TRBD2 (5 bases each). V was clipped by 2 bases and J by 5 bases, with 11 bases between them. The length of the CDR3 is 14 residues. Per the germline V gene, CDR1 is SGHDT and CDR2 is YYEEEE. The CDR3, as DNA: TGTGCCAGCAGCTTAGAGGGGATGGACAATGAGCAGTTCTTC. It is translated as CASSLEGMDNEQFF.

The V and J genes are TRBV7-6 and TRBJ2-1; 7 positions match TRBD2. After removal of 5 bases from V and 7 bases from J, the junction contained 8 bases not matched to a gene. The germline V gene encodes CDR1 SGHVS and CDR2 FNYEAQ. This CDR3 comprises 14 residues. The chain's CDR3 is CASSRSGMGNEQFF. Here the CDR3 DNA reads TGTGCCAGCAGCAGGAGCGGGATGGGGAATGAGCAGTTCTTC.

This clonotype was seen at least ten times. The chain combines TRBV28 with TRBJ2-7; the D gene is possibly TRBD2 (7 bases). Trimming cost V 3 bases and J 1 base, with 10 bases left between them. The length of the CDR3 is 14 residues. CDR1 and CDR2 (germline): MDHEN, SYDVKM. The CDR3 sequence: CASSFAGASYEQYF. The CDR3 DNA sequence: TGTGCCAGCAGTTTCGCGGGGGCATCCTACGAGCAGTACTTC.